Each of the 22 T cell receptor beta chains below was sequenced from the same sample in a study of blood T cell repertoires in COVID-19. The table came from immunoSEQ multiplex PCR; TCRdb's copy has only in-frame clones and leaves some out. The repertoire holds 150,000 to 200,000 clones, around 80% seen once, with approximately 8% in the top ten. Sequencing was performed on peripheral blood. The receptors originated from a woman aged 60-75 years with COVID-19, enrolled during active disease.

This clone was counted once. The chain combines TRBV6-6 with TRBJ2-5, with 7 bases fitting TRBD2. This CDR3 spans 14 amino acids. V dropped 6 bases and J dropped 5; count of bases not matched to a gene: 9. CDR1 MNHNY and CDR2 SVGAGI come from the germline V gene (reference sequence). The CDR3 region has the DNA TGTGCCAGCAGACCGGGGCGGGAGTTTGAGACCCAGTACTTC. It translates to CASRPGREFETQYF.

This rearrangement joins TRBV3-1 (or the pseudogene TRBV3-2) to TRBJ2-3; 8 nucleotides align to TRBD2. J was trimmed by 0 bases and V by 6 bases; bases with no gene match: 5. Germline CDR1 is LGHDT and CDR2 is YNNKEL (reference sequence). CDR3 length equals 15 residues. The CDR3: CASSPSGSSTDTQYF. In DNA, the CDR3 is TGTGCCAGCAGTCCTAGCGGGTCTAGCACAGATACGCAGTATTTT.

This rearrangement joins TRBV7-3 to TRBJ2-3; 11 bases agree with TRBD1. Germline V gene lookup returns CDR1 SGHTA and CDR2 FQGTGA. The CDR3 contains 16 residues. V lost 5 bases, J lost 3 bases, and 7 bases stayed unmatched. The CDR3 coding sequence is TGTGCCAGCAGCCTAGCAGGACAGGGGGCGACAGATACGCAGTATTTT. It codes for CASSLAGQGATDTQYF. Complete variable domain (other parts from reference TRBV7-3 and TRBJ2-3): GAGVSQTPSNKVTEKGKYVELRCDPISGHTALYWYRQSLGQGPEFLIYFQGTGAADDSGLPNDRFFAVRPEGSVSTLKIQRTERGDSAVYLCASSLAGQGATDTQYFGPGTRLTVL.

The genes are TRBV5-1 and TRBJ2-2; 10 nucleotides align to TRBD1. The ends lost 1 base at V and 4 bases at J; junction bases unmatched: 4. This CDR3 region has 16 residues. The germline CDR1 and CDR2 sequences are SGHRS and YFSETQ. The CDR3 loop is CASSLMTGGGTGELFF. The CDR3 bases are TGCGCCAGCAGCTTGATGACAGGGGGCGGCACCGGGGAGCTGTTTTTT.

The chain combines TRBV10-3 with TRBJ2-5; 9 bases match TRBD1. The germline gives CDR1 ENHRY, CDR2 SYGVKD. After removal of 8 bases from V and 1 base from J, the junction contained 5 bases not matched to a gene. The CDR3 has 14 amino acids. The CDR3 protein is CAISGDRVQETQYF. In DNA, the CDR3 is TGTGCCATCTCAGGGGACAGGGTCCAAGAGACCCAGTACTTC.

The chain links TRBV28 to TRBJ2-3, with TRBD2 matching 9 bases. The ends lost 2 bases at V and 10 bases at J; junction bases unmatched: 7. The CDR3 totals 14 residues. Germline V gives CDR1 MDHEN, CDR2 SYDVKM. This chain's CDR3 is CASSLGGRAASQYF. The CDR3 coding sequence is TGTGCCAGCAGTTTAGGCGGGAGGGCCGCTTCGCAGTATTTT.

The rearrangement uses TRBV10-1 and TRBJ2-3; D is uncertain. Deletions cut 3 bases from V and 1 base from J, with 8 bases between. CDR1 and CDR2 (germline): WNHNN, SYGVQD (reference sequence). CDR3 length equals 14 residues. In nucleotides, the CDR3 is TGCGCCAGCAGTGACATTGGAGGCACAGATACGCAGTATTTT. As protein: CASSDIGGTDTQYF.

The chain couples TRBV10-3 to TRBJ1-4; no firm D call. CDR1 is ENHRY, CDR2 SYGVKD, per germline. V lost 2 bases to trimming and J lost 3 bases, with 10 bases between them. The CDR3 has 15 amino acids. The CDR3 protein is CAISEEVSPNEKLFF. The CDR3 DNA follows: TGTGCCATCAGTGAGGAGGTTTCCCCTAATGAAAAACTGTTTTTT.

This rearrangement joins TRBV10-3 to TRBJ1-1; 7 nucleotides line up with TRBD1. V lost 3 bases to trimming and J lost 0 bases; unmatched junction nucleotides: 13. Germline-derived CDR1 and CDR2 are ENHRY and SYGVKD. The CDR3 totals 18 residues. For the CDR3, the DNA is TGTGCCATCAGTGACTCTCACCCGGGACAGCGTATGAACACTGAAGCTTTCTTT. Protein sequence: CAISDSHPGQRMNTEAFF.

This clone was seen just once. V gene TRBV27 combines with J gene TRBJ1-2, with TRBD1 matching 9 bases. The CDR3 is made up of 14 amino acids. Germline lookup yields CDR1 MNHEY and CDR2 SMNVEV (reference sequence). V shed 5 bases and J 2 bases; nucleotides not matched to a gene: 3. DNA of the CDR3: TGTGCCAGCAGTAACGACAGGGGGAACTATGGCTACACCTTC. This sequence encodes CASSNDRGNYGYTF.

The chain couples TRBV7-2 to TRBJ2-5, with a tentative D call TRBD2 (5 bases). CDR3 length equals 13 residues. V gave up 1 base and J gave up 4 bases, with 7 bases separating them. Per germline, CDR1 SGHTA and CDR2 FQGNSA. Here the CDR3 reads CASSLVSGETQYF. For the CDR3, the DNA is TGTGCCAGCAGCTTAGTCAGCGGAGAGACCCAGTACTTC.

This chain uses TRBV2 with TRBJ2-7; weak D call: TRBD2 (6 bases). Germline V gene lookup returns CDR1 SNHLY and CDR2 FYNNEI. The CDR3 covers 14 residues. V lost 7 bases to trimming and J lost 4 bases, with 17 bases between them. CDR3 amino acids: CASTRDSVWYEQYV. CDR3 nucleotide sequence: TGTGCCAGCACCCGGGACTCTGTTTGGTACGAGCAGTACGTC.

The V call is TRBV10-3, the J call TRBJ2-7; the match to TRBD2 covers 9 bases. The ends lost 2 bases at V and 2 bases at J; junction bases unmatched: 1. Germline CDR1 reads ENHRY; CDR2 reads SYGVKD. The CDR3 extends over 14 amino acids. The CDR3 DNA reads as TGTGCCATCAGTGAGCTAGCGGGGACCTACGAGCAGTACTTC. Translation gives CAISELAGTYEQYF.

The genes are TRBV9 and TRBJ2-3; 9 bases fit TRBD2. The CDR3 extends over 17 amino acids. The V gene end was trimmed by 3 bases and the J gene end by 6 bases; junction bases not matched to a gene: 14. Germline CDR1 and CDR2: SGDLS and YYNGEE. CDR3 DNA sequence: TGTGCCAGCAGCGCATTCCCCTATAGCGGGAGCTCCGATACGCAGTATTTT. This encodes CASSAFPYSGSSDTQYF.

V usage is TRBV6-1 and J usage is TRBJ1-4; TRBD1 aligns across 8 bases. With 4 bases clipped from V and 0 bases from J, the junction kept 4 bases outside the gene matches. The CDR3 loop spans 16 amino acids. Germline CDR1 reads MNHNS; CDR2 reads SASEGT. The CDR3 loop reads CASSATGVATNEKLFF. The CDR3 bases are TGTGCCAGCAGTGCGACAGGGGTAGCAACTAATGAAAAACTGTTTTTT.

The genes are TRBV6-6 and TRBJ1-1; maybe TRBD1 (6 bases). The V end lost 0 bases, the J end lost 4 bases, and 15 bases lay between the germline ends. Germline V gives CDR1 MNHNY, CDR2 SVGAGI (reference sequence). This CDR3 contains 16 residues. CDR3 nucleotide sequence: TGTGCCAGCAGTTACTCGATGGGCCGGGGGGCCACTGAAGCTTTCTTT. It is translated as CASSYSMGRGATEAFF.

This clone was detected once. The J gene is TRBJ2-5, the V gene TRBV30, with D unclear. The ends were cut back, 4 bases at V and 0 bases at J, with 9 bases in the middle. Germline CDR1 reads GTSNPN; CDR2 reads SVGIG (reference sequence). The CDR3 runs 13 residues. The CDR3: CAWTVDYQETQYF. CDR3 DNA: TGTGCCTGGACCGTAGACTACCAAGAGACCCAGTACTTC. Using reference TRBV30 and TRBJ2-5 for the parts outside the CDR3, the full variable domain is SQTIHQWPATLVQPVGSPLSLECTVEGTSNPNLYWYRQAAGRGLQLLFYSVGIGQISSEVPQNLSASRPQDRQFILSSKKLLLSDSGFYLCAWTVDYQETQYFGPGTRLLVL.

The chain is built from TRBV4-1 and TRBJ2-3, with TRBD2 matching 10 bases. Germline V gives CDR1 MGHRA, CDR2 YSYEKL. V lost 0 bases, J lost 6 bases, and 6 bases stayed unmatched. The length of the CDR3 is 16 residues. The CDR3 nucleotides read TGCGCCAGCAGCCAAGAGAGTCTAGCGGGGGATGATACGCAGTATTTT. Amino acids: CASSQESLAGDDTQYF.

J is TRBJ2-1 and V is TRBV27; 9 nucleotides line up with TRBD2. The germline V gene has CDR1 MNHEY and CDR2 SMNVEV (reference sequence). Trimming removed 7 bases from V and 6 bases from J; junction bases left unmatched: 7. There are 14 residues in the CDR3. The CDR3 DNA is TGTGCCAGCAACCTAGCGGGATCACGCAATGAGCAGTTCTTC. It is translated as CASNLAGSRNEQFF.

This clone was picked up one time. The CDR3 DNA is TGTGCCACCAGACCTAGCGGCAGCCTCTATGGCTACACCTTC. Residues: CATRPSGSLYGYTF. The rearrangement links TRBV15 to TRBJ1-2; D is undetermined. The V gene lost 6 bases and the J gene lost 4 bases, with 15 bases spanning the gap. Germline lookup yields CDR1 LNHNV and CDR2 YYDKDF (reference sequence). The CDR3 spans 14 residues.

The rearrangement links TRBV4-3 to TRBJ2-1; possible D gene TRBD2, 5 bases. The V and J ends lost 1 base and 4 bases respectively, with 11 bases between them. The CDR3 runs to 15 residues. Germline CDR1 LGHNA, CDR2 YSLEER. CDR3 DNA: TGCGCCAGCAGCCAAGTTCTAGCCGAGTACAATGAGCAGTTCTTC. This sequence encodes CASSQVLAEYNEQFF.

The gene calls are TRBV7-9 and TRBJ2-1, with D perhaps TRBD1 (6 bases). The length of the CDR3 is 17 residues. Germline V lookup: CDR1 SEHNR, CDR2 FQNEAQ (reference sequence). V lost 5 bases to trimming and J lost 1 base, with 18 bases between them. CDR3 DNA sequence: TGTGCCAGCAGCCGTTCGGTCCCAGGGGCTTCCTACAATGAGCAGTTCTTC. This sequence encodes CASSRSVPGASYNEQFF. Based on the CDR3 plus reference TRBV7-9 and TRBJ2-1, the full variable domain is DTGVSQNPRHKITKRGQNVTFRCDPISEHNRLYWYRQTLGQGPEFLTYFQNEAQLEKSRLLSDRFSAERPKGSFSTLEIQRTEQGDSAMYLCASSRSVPGASYNEQFFGPGTRLTVL.